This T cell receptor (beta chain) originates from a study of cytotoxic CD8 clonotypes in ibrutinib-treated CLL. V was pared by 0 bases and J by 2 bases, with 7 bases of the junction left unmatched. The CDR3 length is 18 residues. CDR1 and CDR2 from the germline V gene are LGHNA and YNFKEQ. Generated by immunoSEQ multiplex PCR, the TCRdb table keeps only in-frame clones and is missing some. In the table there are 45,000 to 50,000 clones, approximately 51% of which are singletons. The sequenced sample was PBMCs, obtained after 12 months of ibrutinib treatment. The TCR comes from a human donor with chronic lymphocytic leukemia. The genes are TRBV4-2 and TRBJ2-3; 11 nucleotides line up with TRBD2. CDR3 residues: CASSQERLAGGLTDTQYF. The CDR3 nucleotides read TGTGCCAGCAGCCAAGAAAGGCTAGCGGGGGGCCTCACAGATACGCAGTATTTT.